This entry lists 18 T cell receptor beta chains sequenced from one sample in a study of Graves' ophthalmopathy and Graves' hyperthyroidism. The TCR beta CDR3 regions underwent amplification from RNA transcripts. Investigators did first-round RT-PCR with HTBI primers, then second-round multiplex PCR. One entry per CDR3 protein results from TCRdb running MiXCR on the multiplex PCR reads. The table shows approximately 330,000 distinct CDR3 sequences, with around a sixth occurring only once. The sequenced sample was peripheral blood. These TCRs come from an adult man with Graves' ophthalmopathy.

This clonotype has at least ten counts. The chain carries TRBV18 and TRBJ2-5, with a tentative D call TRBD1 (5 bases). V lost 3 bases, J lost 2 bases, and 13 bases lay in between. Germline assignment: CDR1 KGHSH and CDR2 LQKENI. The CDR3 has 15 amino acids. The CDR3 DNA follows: TGTGCCAGCTCACCTACAGGCGGCCGGCAAGAGACCCAGTACTTC. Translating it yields CASSPTGGRQETQYF.

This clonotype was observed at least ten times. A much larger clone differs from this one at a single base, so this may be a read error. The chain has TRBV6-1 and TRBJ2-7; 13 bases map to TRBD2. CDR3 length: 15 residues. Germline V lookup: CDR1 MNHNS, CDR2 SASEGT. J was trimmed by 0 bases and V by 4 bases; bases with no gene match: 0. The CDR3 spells CASSGTSGSSYEQYF. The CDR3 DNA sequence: TGTGCCAGCAGTGGGACTAGCGGGAGCTCCTACGAGCAGTACTTC.

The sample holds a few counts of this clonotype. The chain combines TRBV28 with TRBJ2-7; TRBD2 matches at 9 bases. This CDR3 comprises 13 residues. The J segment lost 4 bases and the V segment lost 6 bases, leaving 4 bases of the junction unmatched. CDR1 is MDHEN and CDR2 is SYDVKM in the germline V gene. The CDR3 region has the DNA TGTGCCAGCAGCGCGCTAGCGGGATACGAGCAGTACTTC. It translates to CASSALAGYEQYF.

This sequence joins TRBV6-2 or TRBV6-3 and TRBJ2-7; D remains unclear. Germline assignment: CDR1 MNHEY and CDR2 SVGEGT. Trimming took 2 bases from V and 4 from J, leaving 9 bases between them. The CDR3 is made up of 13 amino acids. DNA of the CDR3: TGTGCCAGCAGTTACGGCGACGGTTACGAGCAGTACTTC. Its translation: CASSYGDGYEQYF.

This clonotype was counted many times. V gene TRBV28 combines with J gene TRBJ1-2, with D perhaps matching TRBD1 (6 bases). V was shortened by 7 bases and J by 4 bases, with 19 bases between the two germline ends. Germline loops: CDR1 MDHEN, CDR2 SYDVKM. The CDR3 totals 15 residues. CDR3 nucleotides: TGTGCCAGCACCCCAGCGGGGGGCTCGGGCTATGGCTACACCTTC. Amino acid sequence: CASTPAGGSGYGYTF.

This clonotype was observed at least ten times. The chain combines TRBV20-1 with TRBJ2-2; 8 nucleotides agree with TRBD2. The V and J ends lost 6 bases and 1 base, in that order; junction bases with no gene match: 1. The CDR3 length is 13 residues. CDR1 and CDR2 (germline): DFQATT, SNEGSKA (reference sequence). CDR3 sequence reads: CSALAGNTGELFF. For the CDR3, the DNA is TGCAGTGCGCTAGCGGGGAACACCGGGGAGCTGTTTTTT.

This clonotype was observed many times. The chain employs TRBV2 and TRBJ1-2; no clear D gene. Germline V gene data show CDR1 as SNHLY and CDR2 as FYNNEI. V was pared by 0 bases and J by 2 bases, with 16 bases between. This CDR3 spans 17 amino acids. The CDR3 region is CASSEALLWTANYGYTF. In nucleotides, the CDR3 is TGTGCCAGCAGTGAAGCTTTACTATGGACTGCAAACTATGGCTACACCTTC.

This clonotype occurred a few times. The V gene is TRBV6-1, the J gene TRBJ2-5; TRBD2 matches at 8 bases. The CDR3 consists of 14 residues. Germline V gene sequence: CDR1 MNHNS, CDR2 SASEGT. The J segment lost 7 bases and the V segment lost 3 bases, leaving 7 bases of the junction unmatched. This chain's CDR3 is CASSDSGAGWTQYF. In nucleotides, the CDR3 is TGTGCCAGCAGTGATAGCGGGGCAGGTTGGACCCAGTACTTC.

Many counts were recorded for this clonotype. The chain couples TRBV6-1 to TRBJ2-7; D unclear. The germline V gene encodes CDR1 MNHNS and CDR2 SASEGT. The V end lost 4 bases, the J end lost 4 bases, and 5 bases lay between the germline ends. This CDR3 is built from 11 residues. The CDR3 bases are TGTGCCAGCAGTGGGGATTACGAGCAGTACTTC. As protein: CASSGDYEQYF.

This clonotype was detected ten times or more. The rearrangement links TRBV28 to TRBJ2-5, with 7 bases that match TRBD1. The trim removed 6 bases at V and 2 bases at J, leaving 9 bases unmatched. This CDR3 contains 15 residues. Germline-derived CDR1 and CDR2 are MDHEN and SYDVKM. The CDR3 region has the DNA TGTGCCAGCAGCTCGCCGGGACAGAGACAAGAGACCCAGTACTTC. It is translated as CASSSPGQRQETQYF.

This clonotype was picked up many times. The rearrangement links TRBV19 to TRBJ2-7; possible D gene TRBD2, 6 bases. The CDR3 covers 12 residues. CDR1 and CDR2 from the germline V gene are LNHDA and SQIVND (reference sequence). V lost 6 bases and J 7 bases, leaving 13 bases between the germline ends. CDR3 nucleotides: TGTGCCAGTAGCCCAACAGGAGGGGAGCAGTACTTC. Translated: CASSPTGGEQYF.

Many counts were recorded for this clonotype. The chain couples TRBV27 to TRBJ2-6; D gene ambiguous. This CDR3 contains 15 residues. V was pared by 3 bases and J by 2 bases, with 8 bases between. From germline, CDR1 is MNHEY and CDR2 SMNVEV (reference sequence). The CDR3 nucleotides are TGTGCCAGCAGTTTTTCTAGGGCTGGGGCCAACGTCCTGACTTTC. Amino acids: CASSFSRAGANVLTF.

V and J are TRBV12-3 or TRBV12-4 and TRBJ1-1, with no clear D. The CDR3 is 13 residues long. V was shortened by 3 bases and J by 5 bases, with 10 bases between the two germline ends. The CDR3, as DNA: TGTGCCAGCAGTTTTATGGATGGGACTGAAGCTTTCTTT. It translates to CASSFMDGTEAFF.

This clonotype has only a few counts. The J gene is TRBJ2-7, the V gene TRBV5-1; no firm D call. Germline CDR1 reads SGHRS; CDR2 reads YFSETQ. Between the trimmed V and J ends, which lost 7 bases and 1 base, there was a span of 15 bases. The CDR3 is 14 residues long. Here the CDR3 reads CASQEVGRSYEQYF. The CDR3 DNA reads TGCGCCAGCCAAGAAGTGGGCAGATCCTACGAGCAGTACTTC. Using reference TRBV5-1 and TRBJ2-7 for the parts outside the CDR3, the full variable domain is KAGVTQTPRYLIKTRGQQVTLSCSPISGHRSVSWYQQTPGQGLQFLFEYFSETQRNKGNFPGRFSGRQFSNSRSEMNVSTLELGDSALYLCASQEVGRSYEQYFGPGTRLTVT.

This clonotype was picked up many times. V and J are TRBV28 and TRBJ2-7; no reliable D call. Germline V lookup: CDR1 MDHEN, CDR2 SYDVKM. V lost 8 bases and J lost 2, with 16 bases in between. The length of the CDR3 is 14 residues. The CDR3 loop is CASRSGLGPYEQYF. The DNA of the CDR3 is TGTGCCAGCCGGTCCGGGCTTGGTCCCTACGAGCAGTACTTC.

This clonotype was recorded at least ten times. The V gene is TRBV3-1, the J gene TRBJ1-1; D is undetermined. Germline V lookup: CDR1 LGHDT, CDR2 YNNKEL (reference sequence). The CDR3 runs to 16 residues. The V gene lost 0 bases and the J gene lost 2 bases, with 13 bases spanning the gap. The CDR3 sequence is CASSQDRAGKNTEAFF. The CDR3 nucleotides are TGTGCCAGCAGCCAAGATCGGGCGGGGAAAAACACTGAAGCTTTCTTT.

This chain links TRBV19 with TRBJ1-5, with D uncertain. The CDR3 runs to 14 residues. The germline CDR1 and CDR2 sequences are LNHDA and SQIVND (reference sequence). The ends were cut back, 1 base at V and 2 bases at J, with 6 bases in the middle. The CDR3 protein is CASSIGFRNQPQHF. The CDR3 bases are TGTGCCAGTAGTATAGGGTTTCGCAATCAGCCCCAGCATTTT.

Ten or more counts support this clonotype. As DNA, the CDR3 is TGTGCCTGGAAGGAAGAGAACACTGAAGCTTTCTTT. It is translated as CAWKEENTEAFF. The chain employs TRBV30 and TRBJ1-1; D gene unclear. The CDR3 sequence is 12 residues long. V was trimmed by 4 bases and J by 1 base, leaving 7 bases between them. Germline CDR1 GTSNPN, CDR2 SVGIG (reference sequence).